Listed below are T cell receptor beta chains from one sample, sequenced in a study of CD8 T cells in Susac syndrome. TCRdb fed the immunoSEQ multiplex PCR reads into MiXCR, producing one record per CDR3 protein. The top ten hold about 0.8% of the sample, which has approximately 57,000 distinct CDR3 sequences, just under 95% seen once. The sequencing sample was made of CD8+ T cells from PBMCs. Receptors originate from a human donor with Susac syndrome. The CDR3 runs from the conserved cysteine through the conserved F or W. Each record gives: clone size, CDR3 length, J gene, D gene, V gene, CDR3 DNA, CDR3 protein. The D gene is left open where the match is weak. Size values are once, few and many counts, or a class for expanded clones, and some rows have none.

once,15,TRBJ2-7,TRBD2,TRBV7-2,TGTGCCAGCAGCTTTCCGGGACTAGCGGGGTACGAGCAGTACTTC,CASSFPGLAGYEQYF
.,16,TRBJ1-2,.,TRBV27,TGTGCCAGCAGTTTATCCGTCCTTTGGGGCGGGTATGGCTACACCTTC,CASSLSVLWGGYGYTF
.,17,TRBJ1-5,TRBD1,TRBV6-1,TGTGCCAGCACCCTAGACCCGGGACAGGGGGCCAAGCAGCCCCAGCATTTT,CASTLDPGQGAKQPQHF
.,16,TRBJ2-3,TRBD2,TRBV7-3,TGTGCCAGCAGCCCCGGAGCGGGGTCTCGCACAGATACGCAGTATTTT,CASSPGAGSRTDTQYF
.,17,TRBJ1-2,.,TRBV9,TGTGCCAGCAGCGTAGGAGCAGGAGTCAACCTCCACTATGGCTACACCTTC,CASSVGAGVNLHYGYTF
.,15,TRBJ2-5,.,TRBV3-1,TGTGCCAGCAGCCAAGGTTTGGGGGGACAAGAGACCCAGTACTTC,CASSQGLGGQETQYF
.,12,TRBJ2-5,.,TRBV20-1,TGCAGTGCTACGACAGGCGGGGAGACCCAGTACTTC,CSATTGGETQYF
.,13,TRBJ1-1,.,TRBV24-1,TGTGCCACACAGAACAGGGTGGGGACTGAAGCTTTCTTT,CATQNRVGTEAFF
.,10,TRBJ1-2,.,TRBV30,TGTGCCTGGTTAAGTTACGGCTACACCTTC,CAWLSYGYTF
.,16,TRBJ1-1,.,TRBV4-3,TGCGCCAGCAGCCAAGATTGGCAGGGTCGGAACACTGAAGCTTTCTTT,CASSQDWQGRNTEAFF
.,12,TRBJ2-2,.,TRBV5-4,TGTGCCAGCAGCCCGGAGACCGGGGAGCTGTTTTTT,CASSPETGELFF
.,16,TRBJ1-6,TRBD1,TRBV7-6,TGTGCCAGCAGCCCGCACAGGGGATCGTGGAATTCACCCCTCCACTTT,CASSPHRGSWNSPLHF
.,13,TRBJ1-6,.,TRBV5-1,TGCGCCAGCAGCTTGGACTATAATTCACCCCTCCACTTT,CASSLDYNSPLHF
.,13,TRBJ1-1,.,TRBV14,TGTGCCAGCAGCCAAGTCGTAGTAACTGAAGCTTTCTTT,CASSQVVVTEAFF
once,17,TRBJ1-2,TRBD1,TRBV9,TGTGCCAGCAGCTTCCGGGACAGGGTTGATCGGAACTATGGCTACACCTTC,CASSFRDRVDRNYGYTF
.,14,TRBJ1-2,.,TRBV7-9,TGTGCCAGCAGCCCAACGGGGCATCCTGATAGCTACACCTTC,CASSPTGHPDSYTF
.,14,TRBJ2-5,.,TRBV2,TGTGCCAGCAGTGGGGAAATGGGGCGAGAGACCCAGTACTTC,CASSGEMGRETQYF
.,16,TRBJ1-2,.,TRBV11-2,TGTGCCAGCAGCCCTGACTGGGACTATAGGGACTATGGCTACACCTTC,CASSPDWDYRDYGYTF
few,14,TRBJ1-3,TRBD1,TRBV20-1,TGCAGTGCTCCGGGACAGGGGGAGGGAAACACCATATATTTT,CSAPGQGEGNTIYF
.,13,TRBJ1-1,.,TRBV15,TGTGCCACCACCCTGTACCGGGCCACTGAAGCTTTCTTT,CATTLYRATEAFF
.,17,TRBJ2-5,TRBD2,TRBV4-1,TGCGCCAGCAGCCCCCTCGGGCTAGCGGGGGACCAAGAGACCCAGTACTTC,CASSPLGLAGDQETQYF
.,14,TRBJ2-7,TRBD1,TRBV10-3,TGTGCCATCAGTGAAACCGGGACAGGCTACGAGCAGTACTTC,CAISETGTGYEQYF
once,11,TRBJ2-3,.,TRBV27,TGTGCCAGCATAGGGAGGGATACGCAGTATTTT,CASIGRDTQYF
.,15,TRBJ2-5,.,TRBV29-1,TGCAGCGTTGAGACGGGCGGGGCCTTCCAAGAGACCCAGTACTTC,CSVETGGAFQETQYF
.,13,TRBJ1-1,.,TRBV14,TGTGCCAGCACACCCACAGAGAACACTGAAGCTTTCTTT,CASTPTENTEAFF
.,13,TRBJ2-7,.,TRBV20-1,TGCAGTGCTAGAAGCGCAGACTTCTACGAGCAGTACTTC,CSARSADFYEQYF
.,12,TRBJ1-1,.,TRBV10-3,TGTGCCTCCGGACAGATGAACACTGAAGCTTTCTTT,CASGQMNTEAFF